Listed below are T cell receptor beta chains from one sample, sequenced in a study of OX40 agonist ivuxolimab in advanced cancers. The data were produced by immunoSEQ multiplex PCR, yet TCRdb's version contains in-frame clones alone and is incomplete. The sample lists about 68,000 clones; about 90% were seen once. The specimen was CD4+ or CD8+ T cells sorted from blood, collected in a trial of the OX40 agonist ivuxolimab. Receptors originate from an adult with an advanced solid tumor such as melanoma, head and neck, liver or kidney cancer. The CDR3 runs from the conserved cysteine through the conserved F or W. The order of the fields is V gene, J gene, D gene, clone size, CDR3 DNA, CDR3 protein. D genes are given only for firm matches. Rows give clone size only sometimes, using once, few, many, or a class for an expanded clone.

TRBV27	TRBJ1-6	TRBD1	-	TGTGCCAGCAGTTTCCAAAGGACAGGTCGGGCGGGTTCACCCCTCCACTTT	CASSFQRTGRAGSPLHF
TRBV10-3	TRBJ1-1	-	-	TGTGCCATCAGCCTGGACTACTCCAACACTGAAGCTTTCTTT	CAISLDYSNTEAFF
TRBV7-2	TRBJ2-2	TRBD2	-	TGTGCCAGCAGCGTACTAGCGGGAGGGCCAGGCACCGGGGAGCTGTTTTTT	CASSVLAGGPGTGELFF
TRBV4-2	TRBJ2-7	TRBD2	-	TGTGCCAGCAGCCACTCCCGGGTGCCAATTAGCGGGAGAAGAGGCTACGAGCAGTACTTC	CASSHSRVPISGRRGYEQYF
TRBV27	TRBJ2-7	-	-	TGTGCCAGCAGTTTAGTTTCGGCAGGCTACCACTCCTACGAGCAGTACTTC	CASSLVSAGYHSYEQYF
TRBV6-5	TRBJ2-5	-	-	TGTGCCAGCATGGGGGTAGGGCTTGGCGGGGAGACCCAGTACTTC	CASMGVGLGGETQYF
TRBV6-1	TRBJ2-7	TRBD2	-	TGTGCCAGCAGTGAGAGGACTAGCGGGAGGGGAGGTGAGCAGTACTTC	CASSERTSGRGGEQYF
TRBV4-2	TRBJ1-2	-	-	TGTGCCAGCAGCCGGGCCATACAGGGTAACTATGGCTACACCTTC	CASSRAIQGNYGYTF
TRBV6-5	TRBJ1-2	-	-	TGTGCCAGCAGGACAAGGACGGTCTATGGCTACACCTTC	CASRTRTVYGYTF
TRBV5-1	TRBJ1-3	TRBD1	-	TGCGCCAGCAGCCCCAACTACAGGGGGCAAAACTCTGGAAACACCATATATTTT	CASSPNYRGQNSGNTIYF
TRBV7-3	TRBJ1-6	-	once	TGTGCCAGCAGCTTAGAGTCCGGGAATTCACCCCTCCACTTT	CASSLESGNSPLHF
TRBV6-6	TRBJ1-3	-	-	TGTGCCAGCAGTTACCGAGACAGCCCAGGAAACACCATATATTTT	CASSYRDSPGNTIYF
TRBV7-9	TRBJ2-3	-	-	TGTGCCAGCAGCCCGTCCGGTGTGGATACGCAGTATTTT	CASSPSGVDTQYF
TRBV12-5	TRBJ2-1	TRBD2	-	TGTGCTAGTGGTCCCATTTCCCTGACTAGCGGGAGGCAATACAATGAGCAGTTCTTC	CASGPISLTSGRQYNEQFF
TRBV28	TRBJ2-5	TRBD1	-	TGTGCCAGCAGTTTGAGGGTACCGGGACAGCAAGAGACCCAGTACTTC	CASSLRVPGQQETQYF
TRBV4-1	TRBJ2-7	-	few	TGCGCCAGCAGCCAAGTCGACAGACCCTACGAGCAGTACTTC	CASSQVDRPYEQYF
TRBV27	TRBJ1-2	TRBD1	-	TGTGCCAGCAGTAGGACAGGTGGGGACTATGGCTACACCTTC	CASSRTGGDYGYTF
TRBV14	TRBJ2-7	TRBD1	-	TGTGCCAGCAGCCCGAATCCGGGACAGGGCCAGGAAGAGCAGTACTTC	CASSPNPGQGQEEQYF
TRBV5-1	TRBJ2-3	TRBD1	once	TGCGCCAGCAGCGGACAGGGGACAGATACGCAGTATTTT	CASSGQGTDTQYF
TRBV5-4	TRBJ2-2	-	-	TGTGCCAGCAGCTTGGCCGAGGGACGTCTTCGGGAGCTGTTTTTT	CASSLAEGRLRELFF
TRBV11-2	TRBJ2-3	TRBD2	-	TGTGCCAGCAGCCGGACTAGAGTTACGCAGTATTTT	CASSRTRVTQYF
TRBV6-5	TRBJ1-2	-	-	TGTGCCAGCAGGGGAATAAGGCACTATGGCTACACCTTC	CASRGIRHYGYTF
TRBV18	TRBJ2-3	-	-	TGTGCCAGCTCCCAACAAGCCACAGATACGCAGTATTTT	CASSQQATDTQYF
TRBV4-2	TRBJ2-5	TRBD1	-	TGTGCCAGCAGCCAAGAGTTAAATCGACAGGGCGAGACCCAGTACTTC	CASSQELNRQGETQYF
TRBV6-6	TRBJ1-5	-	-	TGTGCCAGCAGCCTCCAAGGGGGCAATCAGCCCCAGCATTTT	CASSLQGGNQPQHF
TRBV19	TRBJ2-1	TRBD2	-	TGTGCCAGTAGTCTTGGGGTAGCGGGGAACTCCTACAATGAGCAGTTCTTC	CASSLGVAGNSYNEQFF
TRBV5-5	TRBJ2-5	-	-	TGTGCCAGCAGTCCAGGACTGTTACAAGAGACCCAGTACTTC	CASSPGLLQETQYF